This entry lists 13 T cell receptor beta chains sequenced from one sample in a study of shared clonotypes between healthy human individuals. Assay used: immunoSEQ multiplex PCR; TCRdb lists only in-frame clones, some missing. The sample yields about 320,000 clones, 80% to 90% seen once. The sequenced sample consisted of memory CD8+ T cells sorted from blood. Subset described: CD45RO+ cells pooled with CCR7-negative TemRA cells. The receptors were gathered from a man younger than 35 in good health.

This clone was picked up one time. This chain uses TRBV5-6 with TRBJ2-7, with D possibly called TRBD1 or TRBD2 (5 bases each). Germline loops: CDR1 SGHDT, CDR2 YYEEEE. Trimming took off 3 bases at V and 2 bases at J, with 15 bases between the two ends. CDR3 length: 15 residues. The CDR3 loop reads CASSYGTGGTYEQYF. CDR3 sequence (DNA): TGTGCCAGCAGCTACGGGACGGGCGGCACCTACGAGCAGTACTTC.

This clone turned up a few times. The CDR3 loop is CASSRLAGGYEQYF. The CDR3 DNA is TGTGCCAGCAGCCGACTAGCGGGAGGTTACGAGCAGTACTTC. The V gene is TRBV5-4, the J gene TRBJ2-7; 13 bases are shared with TRBD2. Germline assignment: CDR1 SGHNT and CDR2 YYREEE (reference sequence). CDR3 length equals 14 residues. V shed 4 bases, J shed 4 bases, and the junction held 2 bases outside the gene matches. Supplemented by reference TRBV5-4 and TRBJ2-7, the full variable domain reads ETGVTQSPTHLIKTRGQQVTLRCSSQSGHNTVSWYQQALGQGPQFIFQYYREEENGRGNFPPRFSGLQFPNYSSELNVNALELDDSALYLCASSRLAGGYEQYFGPGTRLTVT.

The genes are TRBV4-1 and TRBJ2-1, with 8 bases that match TRBD2. J was trimmed by 4 bases and V by 0 bases; bases with no gene match: 5. The CDR3 totals 16 residues. Germline V gene data show CDR1 as MGHRA and CDR2 as YSYEKL. CDR3 nucleotide sequence: TGCGCCAGCAGCCAAGACGGTCGGGAGGGATACAATGAGCAGTTCTTC. Translated, it gives CASSQDGREGYNEQFF.

The chain links TRBV9 to TRBJ1-2, with D unclear. In germline, CDR1 is SGDLS, CDR2 YYNGEE. V shed 3 bases and J shed 4 bases, with 7 bases lying between them. This CDR3 is 12 amino acids long. The DNA for the CDR3 is TGTGCCAGCAGCGGTGGCATCTATGGCTACACCTTC. Protein product: CASSGGIYGYTF. The whole variable domain, filled in from reference TRBV9 and TRBJ1-2, reads DSGVTQTPKHLITATGQRVTLRCSPRSGDLSVYWYQQSLDQGLQFLIQYYNGEERAKGNILERFSAQQFPDLHSELNLSSLELGDSALYFCASSGGIYGYTFGSGTRLTVV.

The chain links TRBV10-3 to TRBJ1-6; 7 positions match TRBD1. Trimming at V came to 5 bases and at J to 4 bases, leaving 5 bases not matched to a gene. This CDR3 is built from 15 residues. Germline loops: CDR1 ENHRY, CDR2 SYGVKD. The CDR3: CAISPKGQYNSPLHF. The CDR3 nucleotides are TGTGCCATCAGTCCGAAGGGACAGTATAATTCACCCCTCCACTTT.

The V call is TRBV28, the J call TRBJ2-7; 7 bases are shared with TRBD1. V gave up 5 bases and J gave up 1 base; unmatched junction bases: 14. This CDR3 has 17 amino acids. Looked up from germline, CDR1 is MDHEN and CDR2 is SYDVKM. The chain's CDR3 is CASSETPSTGWSYEQYF. The CDR3 coding sequence is TGTGCCAGCAGTGAGACACCTTCGACAGGGTGGTCCTACGAGCAGTACTTC.

For this clone: The same CDR3 can be traced to other DNA sequences in this sample. The chain recombines TRBV27 with TRBJ2-7; TRBD2 agrees at 7 bases. CDR3 length equals 13 residues. The germline V gene encodes CDR1 MNHEY and CDR2 SMNVEV (reference sequence). Trimming at V came to 3 bases and at J to 2 bases, leaving 1 base not matched to a gene. In DNA form, the CDR3 reads TGTGCCAGCAGTTTGGGGGGGACCTACGAGCAGTACTTC. Amino acid sequence: CASSLGGTYEQYF.

This chain connects TRBV27 to TRBJ2-2; 7 bases are a match to TRBD2. Germline-derived CDR1 and CDR2 are MNHEY and SMNVEV (reference sequence). This CDR3 is built from 14 residues. Trimming cost V 1 base and J 4 bases; bases outside gene matches: 0. The CDR3 is CASSLWEGTGELFF. The CDR3 DNA sequence: TGTGCCAGCAGTTTATGGGAGGGCACCGGGGAGCTGTTTTTT.

The genes are TRBV6-6 and TRBJ2-3; no reliable D call. There are 11 residues in the CDR3. Germline lookup yields CDR1 MNHNY and CDR2 SVGAGI (reference sequence). V was trimmed by 10 bases and J by 1 base, leaving 6 bases between them. In DNA form, the CDR3 reads TGTGCCACCAGCGGCACAGATACGCAGTATTTT. This gives the protein CATSGTDTQYF.

The V and J genes are TRBV28 and TRBJ2-1; D is perhaps TRBD1 (6 bases). Trimming stripped 1 base from V and 2 bases from J, with 9 bases between. The germline V gene encodes CDR1 MDHEN and CDR2 SYDVKM. This CDR3 contains 15 residues. The CDR3 region has the DNA TGTGCCAGCAGTTTATCCAGGGGCCCCTACAATGAGCAGTTCTTC. This translates into CASSLSRGPYNEQFF.

The CDR3 spells CSVSWTGITWEQYF. CDR3 DNA sequence: TGCAGCGTTTCCTGGACAGGAATTACGTGGGAGCAGTACTTC. This chain uses TRBV29-1 with TRBJ2-7; 7 bases fit TRBD1. Unmatched junction bases numbered 14, after V lost 5 bases and J lost 7 bases. This CDR3 region has 14 residues. CDR1 and CDR2 from the germline V gene are SQVTM and ANQGSEA.

This sequence joins TRBV7-6 and TRBJ1-1, with D possibly being TRBD1 (5 bases). From germline, CDR1 is SGHVS and CDR2 FNYEAQ. The length of the CDR3 is 16 residues. V was shortened by 1 base and J by 8 bases, with 20 bases between the two germline ends. CDR3 region: CASSLGIWGAGTEAFF. CDR3 sequence (DNA): TGTGCCAGCAGCTTAGGAATTTGGGGCGCAGGCACCGAAGCTTTCTTT.

V and J are TRBV5-4 and TRBJ2-7, with 7 bases identical to TRBD1. Germline loops: CDR1 SGHNT, CDR2 YYREEE (reference sequence). The CDR3 totals 15 residues. With 1 base clipped from V and 3 bases from J, the junction kept 7 bases outside the gene matches. For the CDR3, the DNA is TGTGCCAGCAGCTTGTCCCTAGGACAGGACTACGAGCAGTACTTC. It translates to CASSLSLGQDYEQYF.